The present TCR beta chain was sequenced within a study of cytomegalovirus exposure and HLA in healthy donors. Study observations and caveats: Accounts indicate the classifier identified cytomegalovirus status with strong specificity and sensitivity. Among TCR beta chains of equal frequency, HLA-associated ones were more clonally expanded in a later analysis.

In regard to this clone: Its target is unknown.

PCR involved 60 Vbeta and 13 Jbeta primers. Libraries were prepared by immunoSEQ multiplex PCR; TCRdb keeps only in-frame clonotypes and omits some of them. The repertoire holds roughly 66,000 clones, with around three quarters as singletons. This sequence originates from a man younger than 30 in good health and CMV-seropositive. The sequenced sample consisted of PBMCs.

The CDR3 nucleotides are TGTGCCAGCAGCGCTACAGGATCTGGAAACACCATATATTTT. It yields the protein CASSATGSGNTIYF. The chain has TRBV7-9 and TRBJ1-3, with D tentatively TRBD1 (5 bases). There are 14 residues in the CDR3. V was pared by 5 bases and J by 1 base, with 9 bases between. Germline assignment: CDR1 SEHNR and CDR2 FQNEAQ (reference sequence). Looking up the rest from reference TRBV7-9 and TRBJ1-3 gives the full variable domain: DTGVSQNPRHKITKRGQNVTFRCDPISEHNRLYWYRQTLGQGPEFLTYFQNEAQLEKSRLLSDRFSAERPKGSFSTLEIQRTEQGDSAMYLCASSATGSGNTIYFGEGSWLTVV.